The clone carrying this T cell receptor (beta chain) turned up a few times. Antigen specificity is unknown. This record belongs to a study of cytomegalovirus exposure and HLA in healthy donors. Per germline, CDR1 MNHEY and CDR2 SMNVEV (reference sequence). The V end lost 5 bases, the J end lost 0 bases, and 11 bases lay between the germline ends. The CDR3 consists of 15 residues. Study-level results: Later, TCR association rates were found to vary by HLA locus, highest for DRB1 and lowest for HLA-C.

PCR involved 60 Vbeta and 13 Jbeta primers. The table came from immunoSEQ multiplex PCR; TCRdb's copy has only in-frame clones and leaves some out. In the table there are 100,000 to 150,000 clones, more than 9% of which are singletons. The clonotype comes from a woman aged 18 to 35 in good health and CMV-seropositive. Input material: PBMCs. V usage is TRBV27 and J usage is TRBJ2-1; D is possibly TRBD1 (5 bases). CDR3 sequence reads: CASSLDRFSYNEQFF. The DNA for the CDR3 is TGTGCCAGCAGTCTAGACAGATTCTCCTACAATGAGCAGTTCTTC.